This T cell receptor beta chain was recovered during a study of T cells expressing NK-cell markers. TCRdb derives one entry per CDR3 protein from the 5' RACE reads, leaving out DNA. Reported are some 140,000 distinct CDR3 sequences; the ten largest clones contain less than 40%. Study results and caveats: Whether expanded NKG2C+ T cell clones recognized HCMV stayed uncertain.

CDR1 is SGHVS and CDR2 is FNYEAQ in the germline V gene. This CDR3 is built from 15 residues. Turning to this clonotype: Its antigen is currently unknown.

Sequenced: blood T cells: a sorted CD56 or NKG2C T cell subset, CD4+ or CD8+ T cells, or bulk PBMC T cells (not recorded which). This rearrangement joins TRBV7-6 to TRBJ2-3; TCRdb's D gene call, TRBD2, goes unchecked for lack of DNA. The receptor was derived from a woman aged 45-60 years in good health. CDR3: CASKTRAGVEDTQYF. The whole variable domain, remainder taken from reference TRBV7-6 and TRBJ2-3, is GAGVSQSPRYKVTKRGQDVALRCDPISGHVSLYWYRQALGQGPEFLTYFNYEAQQDKSGLPNDRFSAERPEGSISTLTIQRTEQRDSAMYRCASKTRAGVEDTQYFGPGTRLTVL.